This T cell receptor (beta chain) was captured in a study of T cells in Graves' hyperthyroidism and ophthalmopathy. The CDR3 totals 14 residues. The germline V gene encodes CDR1 KGHDR and CDR2 SFDVKD. Trimming at V came to 10 bases and at J to 8 bases, leaving 6 bases not matched to a gene. RNA transcripts gave rise to amplified TCR beta CDR3 regions. During a first-round RT-PCR of the TCR CDR3, the HTBI primer set was used. TCRdb redid the calling of the multiplex PCR reads with MiXCR, one entry per CDR3 protein. Seen here are about 290,000 distinct CDR3 sequences, approximately 13% observed once, and the top ten hold 7.9%. This clonotype was seen repeatedly, ten times or more.

V and J are TRBV24-1 and TRBJ2-1; 14 positions agree with TRBD2. The sequenced sample consisted of blood. This receptor was taken from a woman in her thirties or forties with Graves' hyperthyroidism. CDR3 sequence: CATETSGRVDEQFF. The DNA of the CDR3 is TGTGCCACTGAGACTAGCGGGAGGGTAGATGAGCAGTTCTTC.